A selection of T cell receptor beta chains follows, all from one sample in a study of beta chain features in type 1 diabetes. The data were produced by immunoSEQ multiplex PCR, yet TCRdb's version contains in-frame clones alone and is incomplete. The profile shows around 250,000 clones, roughly 20% of them singletons. Material: naive CD4+ T cells from blood. These receptors were taken from a middle-aged woman with type 1 diabetes. CDR3s include the opening cysteine and the closing phenylalanine or tryptophan. The order of the fields is J gene, D gene, V gene, clone size, CDR3 protein, CDR3 DNA. A D gene is named only where the DNA matches it firmly. Expanded clones are given a class, and other clones once, few, many or no size at all.

j_call: TRBJ2-1
d_call: NA
v_call: TRBV5-1
clone_size: few
cdr3_aa: CASSLDNGSPLNEQFF
cdr3_nt: TGCGCCAGCAGCTTGGATAACGGGAGCCCGCTCAATGAGCAGTTCTTC

j_call: TRBJ2-3
d_call: NA
v_call: TRBV30
clone_size: few
cdr3_aa: CAWRAGTRSDTQYF
cdr3_nt: TGTGCCTGGAGGGCGGGGACCCGGAGCGATACGCAGTATTTT

j_call: TRBJ1-2
d_call: NA
v_call: TRBV6-5
clone_size: few
cdr3_aa: CASRAAYGYTF
cdr3_nt: TGTGCCAGCAGGGCTGCCTATGGCTACACCTTC

j_call: TRBJ2-1
d_call: TRBD2
v_call: TRBV10-3
clone_size: few
cdr3_aa: CAISESLAGVNNEQFF
cdr3_nt: TGTGCCATCAGTGAGTCGCTAGCGGGGGTAAACAATGAGCAGTTCTTC

j_call: TRBJ2-2
d_call: NA
v_call: TRBV6-6
clone_size: NA
cdr3_aa: CASARSAGMNTGELFF
cdr3_nt: TGTGCCAGCGCGAGATCAGCCGGGATGAACACCGGGGAGCTGTTTTTT

j_call: TRBJ2-7
d_call: TRBD1
v_call: TRBV5-1
clone_size: NA
cdr3_aa: CASSLEGTDYEQYF
cdr3_nt: TGCGCCAGCAGCTTGGAAGGGACAGACTACGAGCAGTACTTC

j_call: TRBJ2-1
d_call: TRBD2
v_call: TRBV5-1
clone_size: few
cdr3_aa: CASSRTSGADNEQFF
cdr3_nt: TGCGCCAGCAGCCGGACTAGCGGGGCCGACAATGAGCAGTTCTTC

j_call: TRBJ2-7
d_call: NA
v_call: TRBV30
clone_size: NA
cdr3_aa: CAWSETNQGPRYEQYF
cdr3_nt: TGTGCCTGGAGTGAAACGAATCAGGGGCCCCGTTACGAGCAGTACTTC

j_call: TRBJ2-2
d_call: TRBD1
v_call: TRBV2
clone_size: NA
cdr3_aa: CASSGQGDTGELFF
cdr3_nt: TGTGCCAGCAGTGGACAGGGGGACACCGGGGAGCTGTTTTTT

j_call: TRBJ2-7
d_call: TRBD1
v_call: TRBV2
clone_size: NA
cdr3_aa: CASSGTGYEQYF
cdr3_nt: TGTGCCAGCAGTGGGACAGGCTACGAGCAGTACTTC

j_call: TRBJ1-5
d_call: NA
v_call: TRBV4-3
clone_size: NA
cdr3_aa: CASSQDRQINQPQHF
cdr3_nt: TGCGCCAGCAGCCAAGATCGACAGATCAATCAGCCCCAGCATTTT

j_call: TRBJ2-5
d_call: NA
v_call: TRBV7-2
clone_size: NA
cdr3_aa: CASSLEGVSSSMYQETQYF
cdr3_nt: TGTGCCAGCAGCTTAGAAGGAGTCTCTAGCAGCATGTACCAAGAGACCCAGTACTTC

j_call: TRBJ2-7
d_call: NA
v_call: TRBV30
clone_size: few
cdr3_aa: CAWSVRQGLEQYF
cdr3_nt: TGTGCCTGGAGTGTAAGGCAGGGGCTCGAGCAGTACTTC

j_call: TRBJ1-2
d_call: TRBD1
v_call: TRBV6-5
clone_size: NA
cdr3_aa: CASSYGTGPGGYTF
cdr3_nt: TGTGCCAGCAGTTATGGGACAGGCCCAGGGGGCTACACCTTC

j_call: TRBJ2-5
d_call: TRBD2
v_call: TRBV9
clone_size: NA
cdr3_aa: CASNTGGTKETQYF
cdr3_nt: TGTGCCAGCAATACGGGGGGGACTAAAGAGACCCAGTACTTC

j_call: TRBJ1-5
d_call: NA
v_call: TRBV29-1
clone_size: NA
cdr3_aa: CSVKMRERQQPQHF
cdr3_nt: TGCAGCGTTAAAATGAGGGAACGACAACAGCCCCAGCATTTT

j_call: TRBJ2-1
d_call: NA
v_call: TRBV7-7
clone_size: NA
cdr3_aa: CASSLVGGVSYNEQFF
cdr3_nt: TGTGCCAGCAGCTTAGTAGGCGGGGTCTCCTACAATGAGCAGTTCTTC

j_call: TRBJ1-2
d_call: TRBD1
v_call: TRBV18
clone_size: NA
cdr3_aa: CASSPARDRDHTF
cdr3_nt: TGTGCCAGCTCACCAGCAAGGGACAGGGACCACACCTTC

j_call: TRBJ1-2
d_call: TRBD1
v_call: TRBV4-1
clone_size: few
cdr3_aa: CASSQGQNYGYTF
cdr3_nt: TGCGCCAGCAGCCAGGGACAGAACTATGGCTACACCTTC

j_call: TRBJ1-1
d_call: NA
v_call: TRBV2
clone_size: NA
cdr3_aa: CASSDGLGASMNTEAFF
cdr3_nt: TGTGCCAGCAGTGACGGCCTAGGGGCCAGCATGAACACTGAAGCTTTCTTT

j_call: TRBJ2-7
d_call: TRBD2
v_call: TRBV5-4
clone_size: NA
cdr3_aa: CASSSTSGAYEQYF
cdr3_nt: TGTGCCAGCAGTTCAACTAGCGGAGCCTACGAGCAGTACTTC

j_call: TRBJ2-1
d_call: TRBD2
v_call: TRBV7-2
clone_size: few
cdr3_aa: CASSLGLAGGPDEQFF
cdr3_nt: TGTGCCAGCAGCTTAGGCCTAGCGGGAGGGCCGGATGAGCAGTTCTTC

j_call: TRBJ2-3
d_call: NA
v_call: TRBV25-1
clone_size: few
cdr3_aa: CASSPTGTHTDTQYF
cdr3_nt: TGTGCCAGCAGTCCGACCGGGACTCACACAGATACGCAGTATTTT

j_call: TRBJ1-5
d_call: TRBD1
v_call: TRBV28
clone_size: NA
cdr3_aa: CASRPDRGSNQPQHF
cdr3_nt: TGTGCCAGCAGACCAGACAGGGGGAGCAATCAGCCCCAGCATTTT

j_call: TRBJ1-2
d_call: NA
v_call: TRBV19
clone_size: NA
cdr3_aa: CASRSSAGNNYGYTF
cdr3_nt: TGTGCCAGTAGATCTAGCGCCGGTAACAACTATGGCTACACCTTC

j_call: TRBJ1-5
d_call: NA
v_call: TRBV7-9
clone_size: few
cdr3_aa: CASSLQGLYQPQHF
cdr3_nt: TGTGCCAGCAGCTTACAGGGTTTATATCAGCCCCAGCATTTT

j_call: TRBJ1-5
d_call: TRBD1
v_call: TRBV30
clone_size: NA
cdr3_aa: CAWSDRGGQPQHF
cdr3_nt: TGTGCCTGGAGCGACAGGGGAGGACAGCCCCAGCATTTT

j_call: TRBJ2-3
d_call: TRBD1
v_call: TRBV9
clone_size: NA
cdr3_aa: CASSGGTGRDTQYF
cdr3_nt: TGTGCCAGCAGCGGGGGGACAGGGAGAGATACGCAGTATTTT

j_call: TRBJ2-7
d_call: NA
v_call: TRBV5-4
clone_size: few
cdr3_aa: CASSLPSSYEQYF
cdr3_nt: TGTGCCAGCAGCTTGCCGTCCTCCTACGAGCAGTACTTC

j_call: TRBJ1-2
d_call: TRBD1
v_call: TRBV29-1
clone_size: once
cdr3_aa: CSVKNRDGTRGGSKGYTF
cdr3_nt: TGCAGCGTTAAGAACCGGGACGGGACTCGAGGGGGCTCTAAGGGCTACACCTTC

j_call: TRBJ1-1
d_call: NA
v_call: TRBV6-5
clone_size: few
cdr3_aa: CASSYSAGGTEAFF
cdr3_nt: TGTGCCAGCAGTTACTCGGCGGGGGGCACTGAAGCTTTCTTT

j_call: TRBJ2-7
d_call: NA
v_call: TRBV4-3
clone_size: few
cdr3_aa: CASSQDRVSGYEQYF
cdr3_nt: TGCGCCAGCAGCCAAGATAGGGTCTCGGGGTACGAGCAGTACTTC

j_call: TRBJ1-5
d_call: TRBD1
v_call: TRBV29-1
clone_size: NA
cdr3_aa: CSVVGTGDQPQHF
cdr3_nt: TGCAGCGTTGTCGGGACAGGGGACCAGCCCCAGCATTTT

j_call: TRBJ1-5
d_call: NA
v_call: TRBV7-2
clone_size: few
cdr3_aa: CASSLFVFNQPQHF
cdr3_nt: TGTGCCAGCAGCTTATTCGTTTTCAATCAGCCCCAGCATTTT

j_call: TRBJ2-7
d_call: TRBD1
v_call: TRBV20-1
clone_size: NA
cdr3_aa: CSARSGGPLHF
cdr3_nt: TGCAGTGCTCGCTCAGGGGGTCCTCTGCACTTC

j_call: TRBJ2-7
d_call: NA
v_call: TRBV15
clone_size: few
cdr3_aa: CATSRGTGSSYEQYF
cdr3_nt: TGTGCCACCAGCAGAGGTACAGGGAGCTCCTACGAGCAGTACTTC

j_call: TRBJ1-6
d_call: NA
v_call: TRBV2
clone_size: few
cdr3_aa: CASTFRVAHNSPLHF
cdr3_nt: TGTGCCAGCACCTTCAGGGTGGCGCATAATTCACCCCTCCACTTT

j_call: TRBJ2-7
d_call: NA
v_call: TRBV7-8
clone_size: NA
cdr3_aa: CASSLGSPLLEQYF
cdr3_nt: TGTGCCAGCAGCTTAGGTAGCCCGTTGCTCGAGCAGTACTTC

j_call: TRBJ1-2
d_call: TRBD1
v_call: TRBV9
clone_size: once
cdr3_aa: CASSPGTGDGYTF
cdr3_nt: TGTGCCAGCAGCCCCGGGACAGGTGATGGCTACACCTTC

j_call: TRBJ2-7
d_call: TRBD2
v_call: TRBV5-4
clone_size: few
cdr3_aa: CASSLTSGAYEQYF
cdr3_nt: TGTGCCAGCAGCCTGACTAGCGGGGCCTACGAGCAGTACTTC

j_call: TRBJ1-1
d_call: NA
v_call: TRBV11-2
clone_size: few
cdr3_aa: CASSLHGAGEVTEAFF
cdr3_nt: TGTGCCAGCAGCTTGCATGGGGCAGGGGAAGTCACTGAAGCTTTCTTT

j_call: TRBJ2-5
d_call: TRBD2
v_call: TRBV9
clone_size: NA
cdr3_aa: CASSVGVAGVRETQYF
cdr3_nt: TGTGCCAGCAGCGTAGGGGTAGCGGGAGTTCGGGAGACCCAGTACTTC

j_call: TRBJ2-2
d_call: TRBD2
v_call: TRBV9
clone_size: NA
cdr3_aa: CASRVGLAANTGELFF
cdr3_nt: TGTGCCAGCAGGGTGGGACTAGCGGCGAACACCGGGGAGCTGTTTTTT

j_call: TRBJ1-1
d_call: TRBD1
v_call: TRBV14
clone_size: few
cdr3_aa: CASSQETRGVPLNTEAFF
cdr3_nt: TGTGCCAGCAGCCAAGAGACCAGGGGGGTCCCCTTGAACACTGAAGCTTTCTTT

j_call: TRBJ2-5
d_call: TRBD1
v_call: TRBV9
clone_size: NA
cdr3_aa: CASSARTGVAQETQYF
cdr3_nt: TGTGCCAGCAGCGCGCGGACAGGGGTCGCCCAAGAGACCCAGTACTTC

j_call: TRBJ1-5
d_call: NA
v_call: TRBV7-2
clone_size: NA
cdr3_aa: CASSLRGGGSGNQPQHF
cdr3_nt: TGTGCCAGCAGCTTACGAGGCGGGGGATCGGGCAATCAGCCCCAGCATTTT

j_call: TRBJ1-5
d_call: NA
v_call: TRBV19
clone_size: few
cdr3_aa: CASSTDRQGVSNQPQHF
cdr3_nt: TGTGCCAGTAGTACGGACCGGCAGGGCGTAAGCAATCAGCCCCAGCATTTT

j_call: TRBJ2-7
d_call: NA
v_call: TRBV28
clone_size: NA
cdr3_aa: CASSLLTGFYSYEQYF
cdr3_nt: TGTGCCAGCAGTTTACTTACAGGGTTTTACTCCTACGAGCAGTACTTC

j_call: TRBJ2-3
d_call: TRBD2
v_call: TRBV6-5
clone_size: few
cdr3_aa: CASSYGTSGGRNTQYF
cdr3_nt: TGTGCCAGCAGTTATGGGACTAGCGGGGGGAGGAATACGCAGTATTTT

j_call: TRBJ2-7
d_call: TRBD2
v_call: TRBV4-2
clone_size: NA
cdr3_aa: CASSQGREVYEQYF
cdr3_nt: TGTGCCAGCAGCCAAGGGCGGGAGGTCTACGAGCAGTACTTC